This T cell receptor (beta chain) stems from a study of metastatic and nonmetastatic thyroid tumors. The overall study: Repertoire comparison spanned blood and tumor or nodule tissue of malignant and benign thyroid patients.

Remarks on this clone: Its cognate antigen is unknown.

The CDR3 covers 14 residues. V lost 0 bases to trimming and J lost 9 bases, with 9 bases between them. Germline CDR1 is WSHSY and CDR2 is SAAADI. Nobody among the patients had been given any treatment before thyroid surgery. Notes on the study in general: Reportedly, malignant thyroid tumors had significantly higher TCR beta diversity than benign nodules, in blood and tumor.

Source study methods: For papillary thyroid cancer, a distant-metastasis classifier was constructed from CDR3 differences observed across clinicopathological groups. TCRdb re-analyzed the PCR reads through MiXCR. None of the V and J calls come from the authors' own analysis; TCRdb made them. Of about 9,000 clones in the sample, approximately 15% were seen once. Sequenced sample: blood. The sequence derives from a female donor with papillary thyroid cancer or a benign thyroid nodule (not recorded which). Some clones in this sample may be carry-over from other donors' samples. V usage is TRBV10-2 and J usage is TRBJ1-6, with D maybe TRBD1 (5 bases). The CDR3 region is CASSESGRGSPLHF. The CDR3 bases are TGCGCCAGCAGTGAGTCGGGACGGGGTTCACCCCTCCACTTT.